A single sample gave rise to the 6 T cell receptor beta chains below, sequenced in a study of CD8 T cells in ankylosing spondylitis. TCRdb analysed the 5' RACE reads with MiXCR anew, one entry per CDR3 protein. The repertoire holds approximately 520,000 distinct CDR3 sequences, with roughly 5.3% as singletons. Study-level points and caveats: A motif in TCR beta, a set of fewer than ten highly homologous variants, appeared characteristic of ankylosing spondylitis blood.

The antigens for these receptors are not known. The sample was blood, either unsorted or a sorted T cell fraction (not recorded which). The receptor set was obtained from a male donor with ankylosing spondylitis.

This chain joins TRBV9 and TRBJ2-1; D is tentatively TRBD1 or TRBD2 (6 bases each). The CDR3 contains 15 residues. CDR1 is SGDLS, CDR2 YYNGEE, per germline. Trimming removed 6 bases at V and 4 bases at J, with 17 bases between. CDR3 amino acids: CASTRLGGTYNEQFF. CDR3 nucleotides: TGTGCCAGCACGCGACTGGGCGGGACATACAATGAGCAGTTCTTC.

This clonotype was recorded many times. The chain is built from TRBV28 and TRBJ1-2, with D unclear. Germline V gives CDR1 MDHEN, CDR2 SYDVKM. CDR3 length: 12 residues. V lost 3 bases and J lost 8, with 10 bases in between. The DNA of the CDR3 is TGTGCCAGCAGTTTTGCAGGTGGCGGCTACACCTTC. It yields the protein CASSFAGGGYTF.

In its sample, this clonotype was seen a few times. This chain uses TRBV6-1 with TRBJ2-3, with 12 bases identical to TRBD2. The V gene end was trimmed by 6 bases and the J gene end by 2 bases; junction bases not matched to a gene: 3. Germline values: CDR1 MNHNS, CDR2 SASEGT. The CDR3 contains 15 residues. The CDR3 spells CASRLAGGLTDTQYF. The CDR3 DNA is TGTGCCAGCAGGCTAGCGGGAGGGCTCACAGATACGCAGTATTTT.

This clonotype was seen at least ten times. The chain combines TRBV6-1 with TRBJ1-2; 9 bases match TRBD1. V lost 6 bases, J lost 4 bases, and 6 bases stayed unmatched. The CDR3 has 14 residues. In germline, CDR1 is MNHNS, CDR2 SASEGT. CDR3 protein: CASSPDRGVYGYTF. The CDR3, as DNA: TGTGCCAGCAGCCCGGACAGGGGAGTCTATGGCTACACCTTC.

This chain joins TRBV23-1 and TRBJ1-6; unclear D gene. TRBV23-1 is an ORF, with its function uncertain. This CDR3 has 17 amino acids. The V end lost 0 bases, the J end lost 9 bases, and 18 bases lay between the germline ends. The CDR3 is CASSQSRRRYMISPLHF. CDR3 coding DNA: TGCGCCAGCAGTCAATCCCGGCGGCGCTATATGATTTCACCCCTCCACTTT.

In this sample, this clonotype turned up many times. The CDR3 reads CSASRGRHQPQHF. CDR3 DNA sequence: TGCAGTGCTAGCCGGGGAAGACATCAGCCCCAGCATTTT. The rearrangement joins TRBV20-1 to TRBJ1-5; D ambiguous. CDR1 and CDR2 from the germline V gene are DFQATT and SNEGSKA (reference sequence). The CDR3 is 13 residues long. V was pared by 3 bases and J by 5 bases, with 11 bases between.